The clone carrying this TCR beta chain was observed once. Its antigen is undetermined. This sample stems from a study of cytomegalovirus exposure and HLA in healthy donors. General study points: On later analysis, the bulk of CMV-associated TCR beta chains appeared to be HLA-restricted. Common viral pathogens were later found to be apparently linked to several of the most significant clusters. In vitro, three CMV-associated chains proved specific for CMV antigens. The classifier was said to identify cytomegalovirus status with high specificity and sensitivity.

The PCR was carried out with 60 Vbeta primers and 13 Jbeta primers. Sequenced by immunoSEQ multiplex PCR; TCRdb stores in-frame clones only, minus some. The table records some 120,000 clones, about 80% of them present only once. The sequencing sample was made of PBMCs. The receptor's source is a man younger than 35 in good health and CMV-seronegative.

The DNA for the CDR3 is TGTGCCAGCAGCCCCGGGACAGGGGCCCCCTATGGCTACACCTTC. Translating gives CASSPGTGAPYGYTF. The rearrangement joins TRBV11-2 to TRBJ1-2, with TRBD1 matching over 10 bases. V lost 5 bases, J lost 4 bases, and 7 bases stayed unmatched. The CDR3 length is 15 residues. The germline gives CDR1 SGHAT, CDR2 FQNNGV. Looking up the rest from reference TRBV11-2 and TRBJ1-2 gives the full variable domain: EAGVAQSPRYKIIEKRQSVAFWCNPISGHATLYWYQQILGQGPKLLIQFQNNGVVDDSQLPKDRFSAERLKGVDSTLKIQPAKLEDSAVYLCASSPGTGAPYGYTFGSGTRLTVV.